This record concerns one T cell receptor beta chain sequence. Measured with immunoSEQ multiplex PCR; TCRdb has only the in-frame clones, and not every one. The sample carries over 45,000 clones, about four fifths recorded once. This specimen belongs to a study of blood T cell repertoires in COVID-19. Per germline, CDR1 SGHTA and CDR2 FQGNSA. The ends were cut back, 0 bases at V and 6 bases at J, with 14 bases in the middle. CDR3 length: 16 amino acids. Sequencing was done on a sample of peripheral blood. This chain uses TRBV7-2 with TRBJ2-2, with D possibly TRBD1 on 5 matching bases. The TCR was taken from a human donor in a cohort sampled during active COVID-19. CDR3 region: CASSLAGGATPGELFF. The DNA of the CDR3 is TGTGCCAGCAGCTTAGCCGGTGGGGCCACTCCCGGGGAGCTGTTTTTT.